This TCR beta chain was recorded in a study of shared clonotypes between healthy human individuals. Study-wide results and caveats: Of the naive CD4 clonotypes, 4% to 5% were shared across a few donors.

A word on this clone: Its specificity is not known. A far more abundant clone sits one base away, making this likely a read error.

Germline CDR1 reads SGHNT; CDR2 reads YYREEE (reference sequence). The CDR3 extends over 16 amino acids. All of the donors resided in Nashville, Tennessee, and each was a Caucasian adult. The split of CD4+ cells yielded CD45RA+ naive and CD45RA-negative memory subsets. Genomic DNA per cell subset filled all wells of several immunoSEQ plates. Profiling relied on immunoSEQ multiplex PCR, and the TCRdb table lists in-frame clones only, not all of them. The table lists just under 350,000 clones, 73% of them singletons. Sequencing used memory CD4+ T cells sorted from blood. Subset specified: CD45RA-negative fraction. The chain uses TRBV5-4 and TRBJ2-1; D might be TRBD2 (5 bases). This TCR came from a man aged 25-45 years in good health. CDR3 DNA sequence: TGTGCCAGCAGCTTTTCGAGGGTTCGGTCCGCCAATGAGCGGTTCTTC. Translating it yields CASSFSRVRSANERFF.